This is a list of T cell receptor beta chains from one sample in a study of cytomegalovirus exposure and HLA in healthy donors. Sequenced by immunoSEQ multiplex PCR; TCRdb stores in-frame clones only, minus some. The data contain around 140,000 clones, more than 75% of them singletons. The sequenced material came from PBMCs. Source of these receptors: a man between 18 and 35 years old in good health and CMV-seropositive. Each CDR3 is given with its conserved first and last residue. The order of the fields is CDR3 DNA, CDR3 protein, clone size, V gene, J gene, D gene. A D gene is named only where the DNA matches it firmly. Size is omitted from some rows. Given values are once, few, many or a class for expanded clones.

CDR3 DNA: TGTGCCAGCAGCATCCCCGACGTGGGCGAGGGAAAACTGTTTTTT; CDR3 protein: CASSIPDVGEGKLFF; clone size: few; V gene: TRBV7-2; J gene: TRBJ1-4; D gene: -
CDR3 DNA: TGTGCCAGCAGCTTGGCAGCAGGGGGGAACACTGAAGCTTTCTTT; CDR3 protein: CASSLAAGGNTEAFF; clone size: -; V gene: TRBV5-4; J gene: TRBJ1-1; D gene: TRBD1
CDR3 DNA: TGTGCCAGTAGAACAGGGGGCCATTCCTACGAGCAGTACTTC; CDR3 protein: CASRTGGHSYEQYF; clone size: -; V gene: TRBV19; J gene: TRBJ2-7; D gene: TRBD1
CDR3 DNA: TGCAGCGTTGAACAAGCGGGGGGATCGAACACCGGGGAGCTGTTTTTT; CDR3 protein: CSVEQAGGSNTGELFF; clone size: -; V gene: TRBV29-1; J gene: TRBJ2-2; D gene: TRBD2
CDR3 DNA: TGTGCCAGTAGTTCTCGGACTAGCGGGAAAGATGAGCAGTTCTTC; CDR3 protein: CASSSRTSGKDEQFF; clone size: -; V gene: TRBV19; J gene: TRBJ2-1; D gene: TRBD2
CDR3 DNA: TGTGCCAGCAGTTCATCTGAAGCTTTCTTT; CDR3 protein: CASSSSEAFF; clone size: once; V gene: TRBV6-6; J gene: TRBJ1-1; D gene: -
CDR3 DNA: TGTGCCAGTAGTATTTATATTTCGGGGGGGACGTCCTTCTATGAGCAGTTCTTC; CDR3 protein: CASSIYISGGTSFYEQFF; clone size: -; V gene: TRBV19; J gene: TRBJ2-1; D gene: TRBD2
CDR3 DNA: TGTGCCAGCAGTCTATACCTCTCCCGGGGGGGGAACACTGAAGCTTTCTTT; CDR3 protein: CASSLYLSRGGNTEAFF; clone size: -; V gene: TRBV9; J gene: TRBJ1-1; D gene: -
CDR3 DNA: TGTGCCAGCAGTTACACCTGGTCGCAGTTGAACACTGAAGCTTTCTTT; CDR3 protein: CASSYTWSQLNTEAFF; clone size: -; V gene: TRBV6-4; J gene: TRBJ1-1; D gene: -
CDR3 DNA: TGTGCCAGCAGTGAACCGGCCCAACGGACGGGACTAGCGAGGCACGAGCAGTACTTC; CDR3 protein: CASSEPAQRTGLARHEQYF; clone size: -; V gene: TRBV6-1; J gene: TRBJ2-7; D gene: TRBD2
CDR3 DNA: TGTGCCAGCAGCGCACCCGGGACAGGGAACACTGAAGCTTTCTTT; CDR3 protein: CASSAPGTGNTEAFF; clone size: -; V gene: TRBV5-4; J gene: TRBJ1-1; D gene: TRBD1
CDR3 DNA: TGCGCCAGCAGCCCGGGTAATCAGCCCCTGGGTGGCTACACCTTC; CDR3 protein: CASSPGNQPLGGYTF; clone size: once; V gene: TRBV5-1; J gene: TRBJ1-2; D gene: -
CDR3 DNA: TGCGCCAGCAGCCAAGGGACAGGGACCTACGAGCAGTACTTC; CDR3 protein: CASSQGTGTYEQYF; clone size: -; V gene: TRBV4-1; J gene: TRBJ2-7; D gene: TRBD1
CDR3 DNA: TGTGCCAGCAGCTTAGCCCCTTTGCGGGAGCAGTACTTC; CDR3 protein: CASSLAPLREQYF; clone size: -; V gene: TRBV11-2; J gene: TRBJ2-7; D gene: -
CDR3 DNA: TGTGCCAGCTCACCAAGGGACATCCAAGAGACCCAGTACTTC; CDR3 protein: CASSPRDIQETQYF; clone size: -; V gene: TRBV18; J gene: TRBJ2-5; D gene: -
CDR3 DNA: TGTGCCAGTAGACTAGCGGGAGATACGCAGTATTTT; CDR3 protein: CASRLAGDTQYF; clone size: -; V gene: TRBV19; J gene: TRBJ2-3; D gene: TRBD2
CDR3 DNA: TGTGCCAGCAGTGGGGCTTGGGAGTTGAACACTGAAGCTTTCTTT; CDR3 protein: CASSGAWELNTEAFF; clone size: few; V gene: TRBV25-1; J gene: TRBJ1-1; D gene: -
CDR3 DNA: TGTGCCTGGAGTGATGAGGTATACACTGAAGCTTTCTTT; CDR3 protein: CAWSDEVYTEAFF; clone size: -; V gene: TRBV30; J gene: TRBJ1-1; D gene: -
CDR3 DNA: TGTGCCAGTTCCGGGATCGAAGAGACCCAGTACTTC; CDR3 protein: CASSGIEETQYF; clone size: -; V gene: TRBV7-9; J gene: TRBJ2-5; D gene: -
CDR3 DNA: TGTGCCAGCAGTCGCAACCGGGCCCAGCATTTT; CDR3 protein: CASSRNRAQHF; clone size: -; V gene: TRBV28; J gene: TRBJ1-5; D gene: -
CDR3 DNA: TGTGCCAGCAGCGCCAACAGGCGAGATATCCCTGGGAGCAATCAGCCCCAGCATTTT; CDR3 protein: CASSANRRDIPGSNQPQHF; clone size: -; V gene: TRBV9; J gene: TRBJ1-5; D gene: -
CDR3 DNA: TGTGCCAGCAGTATACGAAGACAGGGGGCATATGAAAAACTGTTTTTT; CDR3 protein: CASSIRRQGAYEKLFF; clone size: -; V gene: TRBV28; J gene: TRBJ1-4; D gene: TRBD1
CDR3 DNA: TGTGCCAGCAGCGTAGGTGGAGGTGGCTACACCTTC; CDR3 protein: CASSVGGGGYTF; clone size: -; V gene: TRBV9; J gene: TRBJ1-2; D gene: -
CDR3 DNA: TGTGCCAGCAGCTTGACCGCCGGTAGCACAGATACGCAGTATTTT; CDR3 protein: CASSLTAGSTDTQYF; clone size: once; V gene: TRBV5-4; J gene: TRBJ2-3; D gene: -
CDR3 DNA: TGTGCCAGCACTTACGAGGACTACCAAGAGACCCAGTACTTC; CDR3 protein: CASTYEDYQETQYF; clone size: -; V gene: TRBV6-6; J gene: TRBJ2-5; D gene: -
CDR3 DNA: TGCGCCAGCAGCTTGGAGCCAGGGGGAGTCTATGGCTACACCTTT; CDR3 protein: CASSLEPGGVYGYTF; clone size: -; V gene: TRBV5-1; J gene: TRBJ1-2; D gene: TRBD1
CDR3 DNA: TGCGCCAGCAGCTCCCCCTTTAGGAGCAGTCGATTACCTGGAAACACCATATATTTT; CDR3 protein: CASSSPFRSSRLPGNTIYF; clone size: -; V gene: TRBV4-1; J gene: TRBJ1-3; D gene: -
CDR3 DNA: TGTGCCAGCAGTTTAAACAGGGGAACGTTCTACCAAGAGACCCAGTACTTC; CDR3 protein: CASSLNRGTFYQETQYF; clone size: few; V gene: TRBV28; J gene: TRBJ2-5; D gene: TRBD1
CDR3 DNA: TGTGCCAGCAGCCCCTATAGCGGGAGCGGGAATGAGCAGTTCTTC; CDR3 protein: CASSPYSGSGNEQFF; clone size: -; V gene: TRBV6-5; J gene: TRBJ2-1; D gene: TRBD2
CDR3 DNA: TGTGCCAGCAGCTTAAGCGGGAGACTTAACACCGGGGAGCTGTTTTTT; CDR3 protein: CASSLSGRLNTGELFF; clone size: -; V gene: TRBV2; J gene: TRBJ2-2; D gene: TRBD2
CDR3 DNA: TGTGCCAGCAGTTTTATCGAGGGAGCCTACAATGAGCAGTTCTTC; CDR3 protein: CASSFIEGAYNEQFF; clone size: -; V gene: TRBV28; J gene: TRBJ2-1; D gene: -
CDR3 DNA: TGTGCCAGCAGAGTAACGCAGGGGGAGCTGTTTTTT; CDR3 protein: CASRVTQGELFF; clone size: -; V gene: TRBV6-5; J gene: TRBJ2-2; D gene: -
CDR3 DNA: TGTGCCAGCAGCCACTACGGGACAGGGGACTCCTACAATGAGCAGTTCTTC; CDR3 protein: CASSHYGTGDSYNEQFF; clone size: -; V gene: TRBV4-2; J gene: TRBJ2-1; D gene: TRBD1
CDR3 DNA: TGTGCCAGCAGCTCGACAGGGGTATATGAAAAACTGTTTTTT; CDR3 protein: CASSSTGVYEKLFF; clone size: -; V gene: TRBV5-6; J gene: TRBJ1-4; D gene: TRBD1
CDR3 DNA: TGTGCCAGCAGTTACGAGGTTTCTTCCTACGAGCAGTACTTC; CDR3 protein: CASSYEVSSYEQYF; clone size: -; V gene: TRBV6-5; J gene: TRBJ2-7; D gene: -
CDR3 DNA: TGTGCCAGCAGCTTAGACAGGGGGAGGAACGAGCAGTACTTC; CDR3 protein: CASSLDRGRNEQYF; clone size: -; V gene: TRBV11-2; J gene: TRBJ2-7; D gene: -
CDR3 DNA: TGCGCCAGCAGCCCGGGGGGGTACCAAGAGACCCAGTACTTC; CDR3 protein: CASSPGGYQETQYF; clone size: -; V gene: TRBV5-1; J gene: TRBJ2-5; D gene: TRBD2
CDR3 DNA: TGTGCCAGCAGTTTAACAGAGGGGGCCTACACTGAAGCTTTCTTT; CDR3 protein: CASSLTEGAYTEAFF; clone size: -; V gene: TRBV28; J gene: TRBJ1-1; D gene: TRBD1
CDR3 DNA: TGTGCCAGCAGGATACCGGGACAGGGTCCGGAGCAGTACTTC; CDR3 protein: CASRIPGQGPEQYF; clone size: few; V gene: TRBV28; J gene: TRBJ2-7; D gene: TRBD1
CDR3 DNA: TGTGCCAGCAGTTTGGTAGGGGCTAGCGGGGAGCTGTTTTTT; CDR3 protein: CASSLVGASGELFF; clone size: few; V gene: TRBV27; J gene: TRBJ2-2; D gene: -
CDR3 DNA: TGTGCCAGCACCAAGGACAGGACCCTTAACTATGGCTACACCTTC; CDR3 protein: CASTKDRTLNYGYTF; clone size: -; V gene: TRBV6-5; J gene: TRBJ1-2; D gene: TRBD1
CDR3 DNA: TGTGCCAGCAGCCCCGTGGTAGCGGGAGGGCCTCTTGAGCAGTTCTTC; CDR3 protein: CASSPVVAGGPLEQFF; clone size: -; V gene: TRBV5-5; J gene: TRBJ2-1; D gene: TRBD2
CDR3 DNA: TGCAGCGCCGGGACACTAGACTACGAGCAGTACTTC; CDR3 protein: CSAGTLDYEQYF; clone size: medium-sized; V gene: TRBV29-1; J gene: TRBJ2-7; D gene: -
CDR3 DNA: TGTGCCACCTATAGCGGGAGGAGGTACGAGCAGTACTTC; CDR3 protein: CATYSGRRYEQYF; clone size: -; V gene: TRBV6-1; J gene: TRBJ2-7; D gene: TRBD2
CDR3 DNA: TGCGCCAGCAGCCCATTGACAGGCGGGAACACTGAAGCTTTCTTT; CDR3 protein: CASSPLTGGNTEAFF; clone size: few; V gene: TRBV5-1; J gene: TRBJ1-1; D gene: -
CDR3 DNA: TGTGCCAGCAGACCTTGGGCGGACAGCTTCGTTCAGTACTTC; CDR3 protein: CASRPWADSFVQYF; clone size: -; V gene: TRBV28; J gene: TRBJ2-4; D gene: -
CDR3 DNA: TGCGCCAGCAGCCGACCTGGTAGTCGGGGGAACGTCCTGACTTTC; CDR3 protein: CASSRPGSRGNVLTF; clone size: once; V gene: TRBV4-1; J gene: TRBJ2-6; D gene: -
CDR3 DNA: TGTGCCAGCAGTTTATTTTCCAGCGGAGCCTACAATGAGCAGTTCTTC; CDR3 protein: CASSLFSSGAYNEQFF; clone size: -; V gene: TRBV27; J gene: TRBJ2-1; D gene: -
CDR3 DNA: TGTGCCAGCAGTGGGGACAGGGGAGATGAGCAGTTCTTC; CDR3 protein: CASSGDRGDEQFF; clone size: -; V gene: TRBV6-1; J gene: TRBJ2-1; D gene: TRBD1
CDR3 DNA: TGTGCCAGCAGCCATATCAGGGGAAGGAGCACTGAAGCTTTCTTT; CDR3 protein: CASSHIRGRSTEAFF; clone size: -; V gene: TRBV4-2; J gene: TRBJ1-1; D gene: -
CDR3 DNA: TGTGCCAGCAGCTTATCGACACACTACAATGAGCAGTTCTTC; CDR3 protein: CASSLSTHYNEQFF; clone size: few; V gene: TRBV5-4; J gene: TRBJ2-1; D gene: -
CDR3 DNA: TGTGCCAGTAGAGGACTCTTGAACACTGAAGCTTTCTTT; CDR3 protein: CASRGLLNTEAFF; clone size: -; V gene: TRBV19; J gene: TRBJ1-1; D gene: -
CDR3 DNA: TGCAGCGTTGAAGATCGAGGAAGTTCCCTCCCTAACTATGGCTACACCTTC; CDR3 protein: CSVEDRGSSLPNYGYTF; clone size: -; V gene: TRBV29-1; J gene: TRBJ1-2; D gene: -
CDR3 DNA: TGTGCCAGCAGCAAAGTTATACGGTGGTCTAGCGGGCTCTTCTACGAGCAGTACTTC; CDR3 protein: CASSKVIRWSSGLFYEQYF; clone size: -; V gene: TRBV21-1; J gene: TRBJ2-7; D gene: -
CDR3 DNA: TGTGCCAGCAGTTCCAAGCCGCATGGCTACACCTTC; CDR3 protein: CASSSKPHGYTF; clone size: once; V gene: TRBV28; J gene: TRBJ1-2; D gene: -
CDR3 DNA: TGTGCCAGCAGTGGGGGGGGACCGACGGGCGGGGAGCTGTTTTTT; CDR3 protein: CASSGGGPTGGELFF; clone size: once; V gene: TRBV25-1; J gene: TRBJ2-2; D gene: TRBD2
CDR3 DNA: TGTGCCAGCAGTTACTCGAACCAGGGTTTCACTGAAGCTTTCTTT; CDR3 protein: CASSYSNQGFTEAFF; clone size: -; V gene: TRBV6-6; J gene: TRBJ1-1; D gene: -